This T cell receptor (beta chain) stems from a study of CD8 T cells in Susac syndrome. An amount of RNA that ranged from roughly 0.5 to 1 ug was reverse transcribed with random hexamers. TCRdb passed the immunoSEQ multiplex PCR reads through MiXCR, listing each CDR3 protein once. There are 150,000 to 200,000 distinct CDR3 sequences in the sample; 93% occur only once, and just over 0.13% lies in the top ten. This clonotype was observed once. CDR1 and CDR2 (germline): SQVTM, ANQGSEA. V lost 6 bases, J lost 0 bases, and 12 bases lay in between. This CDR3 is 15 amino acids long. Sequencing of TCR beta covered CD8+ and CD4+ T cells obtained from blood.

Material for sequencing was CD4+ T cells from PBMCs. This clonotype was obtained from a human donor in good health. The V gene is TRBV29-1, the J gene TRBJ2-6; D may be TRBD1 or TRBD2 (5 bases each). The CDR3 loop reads CSVRGSYSGANVLTF. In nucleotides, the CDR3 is TGCAGCGTGAGGGGCAGTTACTCTGGGGCCAACGTCCTGACTTTC.